This T cell receptor beta chain was obtained from a study of blood T cell repertoires in COVID-19. Study at large: The United States, Italy and Spain provided the acute and convalescent COVID-19 samples. From T cells, B-cell-depleted T cells, or PBMCs came the material, which was cDNA or gDNA.

This CDR3 region has 17 residues. Germline CDR1 reads SGHDT; CDR2 reads YYEEEE. V lost 4 bases and J 5 bases, leaving 24 bases between the germline ends. Authors' processing steps: By means of reference gene primer amplification, nucleated cell counts were estimated. Repertoires were generated with immunoSEQ multiplex PCR, while TCRdb's copy carries only in-frame clones and drops some. V, J and clone size were drawn from that table, and D and trimming were deduced from the DNA. Of roughly 130,000 clones in the sample, 65% to 85% were seen once. The chain is built from TRBV5-6 and TRBJ1-1; D is perhaps TRBD1 (5 bases). This sequence was found in a man aged 70-80 years with acute or convalescent COVID-19. Sequencing was carried out using peripheral blood. CDR3 region: CASSPHPGRAVSTEAFF. The CDR3 DNA reads TGTGCCAGCAGCCCCCACCCAGGCAGGGCGGTATCGACTGAAGCTTTCTTT. Filled out from reference TRBV5-6 and TRBJ1-1, the complete variable domain reads DAGVTQSPTHLIKTRGQQVTLRCSPKSGHDTVSWYQQALGQGPQFIFQYYEEEERQRGNFPDRFSGHQFPNYSSELNVNALLLGDSALYLCASSPHPGRAVSTEAFFGQGTRLTVV.